The rows below give T cell receptor beta chains drawn from one sample of a study of blood T cell repertoires in COVID-19. Data came from immunoSEQ multiplex PCR; TCRdb stores just in-frame clones and leaves some out. Of some 380,000 clones in the sample, 85% to 90% were seen once. Sequencing used peripheral blood. All receptors come from a man in his late teens or twenties with active or convalescent COVID-19. Both conserved end residues are part of each CDR3. The order of the fields is D gene, V gene, J gene, clone size, CDR3 DNA, CDR3 protein. The D gene is left open where the match is weak. Not all rows give a size; the values are once, few, many and, for expanded clones, a class.

.	TRBV15	TRBJ2-5	.	TGTGCCACCAGCAGAGATTTTCGGGGGACCCAGTACTTC	CATSRDFRGTQYF
TRBD1	TRBV24-1	TRBJ2-7	few	TGTGCCACCAGTGGCCATGACAGGGGAAGCTACGAGCAGTACTTC	CATSGHDRGSYEQYF
.	TRBV7-9	TRBJ2-2	.	TGTGCCAGCAGCTCTAGACTCCGTTCCACCGGGGAGCTGTTTTTT	CASSSRLRSTGELFF
TRBD1	TRBV28	TRBJ2-7	.	TGTGCCAGCAAAACGCTAGGGACAGGGTACTACGAGCAGTACTTC	CASKTLGTGYYEQYF
.	TRBV27	TRBJ1-1	.	TGTGCCAGCAGTTTAGGAGGCGTGAACACTGAAGCTTTCTTT	CASSLGGVNTEAFF
TRBD2	TRBV11-3	TRBJ2-3	.	TGTGCCAGCAGCCAGCGGGGGGTCGGCACAGATACGCAGTATTTT	CASSQRGVGTDTQYF
TRBD1	TRBV10-1	TRBJ2-1	.	TGCGCCAGCAGTTCTCGACCACAGGGGGATGAGCAGTTCTTC	CASSSRPQGDEQFF
TRBD2	TRBV27	TRBJ2-7	.	TGTGCCAGCAGGTATAGCGGGGGGGCCGGGAACGAGCAGTACTTC	CASRYSGGAGNEQYF
.	TRBV5-5	TRBJ1-1	.	TGTGCCAGCAGCTTTCTCAGTATGGGGGCCACTGAAGCTTTCTTT	CASSFLSMGATEAFF
.	TRBV20-1	TRBJ1-2	few	TGCAGGGCAGGGGCAGACTATGGCTACACCTTC	CRAGADYGYTF
TRBD1	TRBV15	TRBJ1-2	.	TGTGCCACCAGCAGAGTAGGGACAGCCTACTATGGCTACACCTTC	CATSRVGTAYYGYTF
.	TRBV5-6	TRBJ1-5	.	TGTGCCAGCAGCTTGTACGAGGATCAGCCCCAGCATTTT	CASSLYEDQPQHF
TRBD1	TRBV30	TRBJ2-7	.	TGTGCCTGGGGACAGGGGGTCTACGAGCAGTACTTC	CAWGQGVYEQYF
.	TRBV9	TRBJ1-4	.	TGTGCCAGCGGCAATAGGGAGGATGAAAAACTGTTTTTT	CASGNREDEKLFF
.	TRBV19	TRBJ1-4	.	TGTGCCAGTAGTACGATCTACAGGGATGAAAAACTGTTTTTT	CASSTIYRDEKLFF
TRBD2	TRBV6-4	TRBJ2-3	.	TGTGCCAGCAGTCGGGGGGGGACCACAGATACGCAGTATTTT	CASSRGGTTDTQYF
TRBD2	TRBV28	TRBJ2-5	.	TGTGCCAGCACCCCCCACAGCGGGGAGGTTGTGTGGTACTTC	CASTPHSGEVVWYF
TRBD1	TRBV10-3	TRBJ1-1	.	TGTGCCATCACGCCGACAGGGGAGGTGAACACTGAAGCTTTCTTT	CAITPTGEVNTEAFF
TRBD1	TRBV28	TRBJ1-5	few	TGTGCCAGCAGTCCGACGGGACAGGGCAGGGACGATTTT	CASSPTGQGRDDF
TRBD1	TRBV6-5	TRBJ1-5	.	TGTGCCAGCAGTCAGGACAGGTCTCGCAATCAGCCCCAGCATTTT	CASSQDRSRNQPQHF
.	TRBV18	TRBJ1-6	.	TGTGCCAGCTCACCCCTCGGGGGATATAATTCACCCCTCCACTTT	CASSPLGGYNSPLHF
.	TRBV21-1	TRBJ2-7	.	TGTGCCAGCAGCAAATCACATCCGCTAGGGGCCCTGCGGGAGCAGTACTTC	CASSKSHPLGALREQYF
TRBD1	TRBV9	TRBJ2-3	.	TGTGCCAGCAGCACAGGACAGGGGGCAGATACGCAGTATTTT	CASSTGQGADTQYF
.	TRBV18	TRBJ2-7	.	TGTGCCAGCTCACGCGAGTCGAGTAGGGGGTACGAGCAGTACTTC	CASSRESSRGYEQYF